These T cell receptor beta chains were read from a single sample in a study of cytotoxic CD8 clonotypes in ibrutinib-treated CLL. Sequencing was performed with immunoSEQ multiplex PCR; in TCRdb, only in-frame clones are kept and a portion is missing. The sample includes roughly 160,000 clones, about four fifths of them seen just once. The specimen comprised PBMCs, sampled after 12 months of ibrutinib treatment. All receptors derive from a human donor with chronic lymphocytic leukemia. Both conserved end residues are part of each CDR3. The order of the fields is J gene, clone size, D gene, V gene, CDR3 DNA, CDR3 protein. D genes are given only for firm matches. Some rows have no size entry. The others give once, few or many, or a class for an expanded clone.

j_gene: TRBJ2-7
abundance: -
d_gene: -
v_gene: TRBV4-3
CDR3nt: TGCGCCAGCAGCCAAGATCCTGGTCCGTACGAGCAGTACTTC
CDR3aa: CASSQDPGPYEQYF

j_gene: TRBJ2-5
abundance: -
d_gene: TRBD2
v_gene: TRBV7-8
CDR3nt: TGTGCCAGCAGCCCTCCCGGACTAGCGGGTGGGGGGACCCAGTACTTC
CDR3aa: CASSPPGLAGGGTQYF

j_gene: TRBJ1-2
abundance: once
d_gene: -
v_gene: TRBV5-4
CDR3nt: TGTGCCAGCAGCTTGGGGGGGTTAAACTATGGCTACACCTTC
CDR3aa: CASSLGGLNYGYTF

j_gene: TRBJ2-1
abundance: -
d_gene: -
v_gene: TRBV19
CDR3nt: TGTGCCAGCCGGGACCCACCAAATGAGCAGTTCTTC
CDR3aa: CASRDPPNEQFF

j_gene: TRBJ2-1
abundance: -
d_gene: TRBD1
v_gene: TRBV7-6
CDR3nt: TGTGCCAGCAGCTTGGCCGGGACAGGGGGCTTGGATGAGCAGTTCTTC
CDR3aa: CASSLAGTGGLDEQFF

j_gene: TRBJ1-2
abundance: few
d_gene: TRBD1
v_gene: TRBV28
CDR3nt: TGTGCCAGCAGTTCTTACCCTCCCGACAGGGGGAAAGGCTACACCTTC
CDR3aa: CASSSYPPDRGKGYTF

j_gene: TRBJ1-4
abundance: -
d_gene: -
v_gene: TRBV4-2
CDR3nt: TGTGCCAGCAGCCAAGTTCCTTGGCGGGGTAGGGAAAAACTGTTTTTT
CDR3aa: CASSQVPWRGREKLFF

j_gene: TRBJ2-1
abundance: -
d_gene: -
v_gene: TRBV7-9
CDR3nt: TGTGCCAGCAGCTCCCTAGGGACTGGCGAGGACAATGAGCAGTTCTTC
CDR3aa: CASSSLGTGEDNEQFF

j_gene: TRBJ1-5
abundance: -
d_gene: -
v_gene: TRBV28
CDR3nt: TGTGCCAGCAGTTTTTCAGGACAGCTTAATCAGCCCCAGCATTTT
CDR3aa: CASSFSGQLNQPQHF

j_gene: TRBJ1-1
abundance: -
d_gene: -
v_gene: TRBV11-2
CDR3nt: TGTGCCAGCAGCCGACCCCCCGGACAGCTGAACACTGAAGCTTTCTTT
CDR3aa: CASSRPPGQLNTEAFF

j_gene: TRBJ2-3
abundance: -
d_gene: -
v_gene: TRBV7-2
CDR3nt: TGTGCCAGCAGCCCCGACTATTCGAACACAGATACGCAGTATTTT
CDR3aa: CASSPDYSNTDTQYF

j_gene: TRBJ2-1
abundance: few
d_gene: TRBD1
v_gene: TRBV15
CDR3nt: TGTGCCACCAGCAGAGAACAGGGGAGTAAGAATGAGCAGTTCTTC
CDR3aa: CATSREQGSKNEQFF

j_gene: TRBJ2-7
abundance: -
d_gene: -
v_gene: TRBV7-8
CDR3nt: TGTGCCAGCAGCTCAGCGCAGGTTGTGCAGTACTTC
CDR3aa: CASSSAQVVQYF

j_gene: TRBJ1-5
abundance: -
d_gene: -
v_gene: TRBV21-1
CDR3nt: TGTGCCAGCAGCAAAGGAATAGGACCCCGGGATCAGCCCCAGCATTTT
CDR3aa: CASSKGIGPRDQPQHF

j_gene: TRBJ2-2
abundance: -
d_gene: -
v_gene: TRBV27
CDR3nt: TGTGCCAGCAGTTTGTCCAGGGTTACCGGGGAGCTGTTTTTT
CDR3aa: CASSLSRVTGELFF

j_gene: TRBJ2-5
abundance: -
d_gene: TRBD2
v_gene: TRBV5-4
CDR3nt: TGTGCCAGCAGCACCGGACTAGCGGGAGCAGAGACCCAGTACTTC
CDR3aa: CASSTGLAGAETQYF

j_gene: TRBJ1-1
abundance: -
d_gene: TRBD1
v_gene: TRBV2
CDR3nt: TGTGCCAGCGGAGGACAGGGAAAAGCCAACACTGAAGCTTTCTTT
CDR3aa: CASGGQGKANTEAFF

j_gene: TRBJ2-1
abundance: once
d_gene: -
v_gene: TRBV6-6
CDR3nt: TGTGCCAGCAGATTGAGCGTACTCGGCAATGAGCAGTTCTTC
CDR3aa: CASRLSVLGNEQFF

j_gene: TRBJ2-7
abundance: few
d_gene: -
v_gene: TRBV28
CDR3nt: TGTGCCAGCAGTTCCCTAAACTATTACGAGCAGTACTTC
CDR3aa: CASSSLNYYEQYF

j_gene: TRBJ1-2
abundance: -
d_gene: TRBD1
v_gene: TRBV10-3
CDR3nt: TGTGCCACCCGGACAGGGGGAACAGGAGGCTACACCTTC
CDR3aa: CATRTGGTGGYTF

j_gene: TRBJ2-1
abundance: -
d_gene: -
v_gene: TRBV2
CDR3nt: TGTGCCAGCAGTGAACAAACCACCTACAATGAGCAGTTCTTC
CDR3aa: CASSEQTTYNEQFF

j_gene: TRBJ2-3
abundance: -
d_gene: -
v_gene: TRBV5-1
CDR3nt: TGCGCCAGCAGCTTGGCCGGGACCGCCCAATCAGATACGCAGTATTTT
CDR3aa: CASSLAGTAQSDTQYF

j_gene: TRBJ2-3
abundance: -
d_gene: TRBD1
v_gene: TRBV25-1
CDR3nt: TGTGCCAGCAGTGAACCCCGGACAGGGTTAACAGATACGCAGTATTTT
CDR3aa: CASSEPRTGLTDTQYF

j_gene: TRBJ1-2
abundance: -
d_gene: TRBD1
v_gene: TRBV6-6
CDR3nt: TGTGCCAGCAGTTACTCCGGACAGGGAGGGAAGGGCTACACCTTC
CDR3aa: CASSYSGQGGKGYTF

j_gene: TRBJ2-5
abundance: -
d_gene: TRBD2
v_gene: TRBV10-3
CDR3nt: TGTGCCATCAGTGAGTCAGGGACTAGCGGGAGTCGAGAGACCCAGTACTTC
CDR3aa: CAISESGTSGSRETQYF

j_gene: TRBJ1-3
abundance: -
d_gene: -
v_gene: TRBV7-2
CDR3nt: TGTGCCAGCAGCCAAAGGCTTGGTGGAAACACCATATATTTT
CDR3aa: CASSQRLGGNTIYF

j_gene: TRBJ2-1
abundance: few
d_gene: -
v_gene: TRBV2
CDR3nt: TGTGCCAGCAGTGGGCTGGCCTCGGGTGAGCAGTTCTTC
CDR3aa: CASSGLASGEQFF

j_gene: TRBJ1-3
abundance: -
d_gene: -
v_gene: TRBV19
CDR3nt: TGTGCCAGTAGTATCGGAAGTACAGCTGGAAACACCATATATTTT
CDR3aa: CASSIGSTAGNTIYF

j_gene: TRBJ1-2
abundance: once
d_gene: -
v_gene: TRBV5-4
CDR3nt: TGTGCCAGCAGCGGCGTACAGGTGGACTATGGCTACACCTTC
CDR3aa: CASSGVQVDYGYTF

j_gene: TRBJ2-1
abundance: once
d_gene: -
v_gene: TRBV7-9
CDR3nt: TGTGCCAGCAGCTTAAGGGGGGCCCCCTACAATGAGCAGTTCTTC
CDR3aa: CASSLRGAPYNEQFF

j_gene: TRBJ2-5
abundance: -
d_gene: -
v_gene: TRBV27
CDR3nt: TGTGCCACCGCGCCCTTGGAGACCCAGTACTTC
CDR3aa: CATAPLETQYF

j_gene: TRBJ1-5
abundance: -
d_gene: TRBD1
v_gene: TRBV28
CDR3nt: TGTGCCAGCAAGAACCCGGGACAGGGCAATCAGCCCCAGCATTTT
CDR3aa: CASKNPGQGNQPQHF

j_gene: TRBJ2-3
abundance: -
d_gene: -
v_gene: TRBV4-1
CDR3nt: TGCGCCAGCAGCCTGTTAGGGGCTGTAGATACGCAGTATTTT
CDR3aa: CASSLLGAVDTQYF

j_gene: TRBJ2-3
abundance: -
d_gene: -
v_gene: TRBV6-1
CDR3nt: TGTGCCAGCACGCGGTTAGTTAGCACAGATACGCAGTATTTT
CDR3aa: CASTRLVSTDTQYF

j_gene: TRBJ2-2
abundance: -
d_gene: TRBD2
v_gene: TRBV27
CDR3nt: TGTGCCAGCAGTCCCGCCAGCGGGAGGACCGGGGAGCTGTTTTTT
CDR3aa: CASSPASGRTGELFF

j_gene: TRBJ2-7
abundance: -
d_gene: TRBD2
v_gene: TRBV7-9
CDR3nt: TGTGCCAGCAGAGCGACTAGCGGTTCCTACGAGCAGTACTTC
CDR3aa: CASRATSGSYEQYF

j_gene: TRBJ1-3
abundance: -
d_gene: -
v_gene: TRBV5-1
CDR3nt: TGCGCCAGCAGCTCTTTATACAGGGATATTGGAAACACCATATATTTT
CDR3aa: CASSSLYRDIGNTIYF

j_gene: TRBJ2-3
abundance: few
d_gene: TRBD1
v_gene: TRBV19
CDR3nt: TGTGCCAGTAGTATGGACAGGAGCACAGATACGCAGTATTTT
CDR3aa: CASSMDRSTDTQYF